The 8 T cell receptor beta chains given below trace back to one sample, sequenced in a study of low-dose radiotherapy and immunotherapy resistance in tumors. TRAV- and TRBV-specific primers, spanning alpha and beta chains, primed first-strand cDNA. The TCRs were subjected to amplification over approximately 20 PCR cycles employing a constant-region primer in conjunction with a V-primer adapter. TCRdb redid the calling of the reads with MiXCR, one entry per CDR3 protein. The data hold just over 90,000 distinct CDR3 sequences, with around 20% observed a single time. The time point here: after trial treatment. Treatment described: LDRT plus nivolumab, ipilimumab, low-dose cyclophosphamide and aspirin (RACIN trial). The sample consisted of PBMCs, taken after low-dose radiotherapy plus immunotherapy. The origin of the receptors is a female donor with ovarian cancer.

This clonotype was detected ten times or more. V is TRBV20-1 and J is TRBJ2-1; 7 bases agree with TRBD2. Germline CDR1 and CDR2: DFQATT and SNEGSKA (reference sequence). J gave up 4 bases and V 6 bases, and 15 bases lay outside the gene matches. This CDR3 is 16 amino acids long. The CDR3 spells CSASPGRGGAYNEQFF. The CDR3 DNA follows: TGCAGTGCGTCCCCGGGCCGCGGGGGAGCGTACAATGAGCAGTTCTTC.

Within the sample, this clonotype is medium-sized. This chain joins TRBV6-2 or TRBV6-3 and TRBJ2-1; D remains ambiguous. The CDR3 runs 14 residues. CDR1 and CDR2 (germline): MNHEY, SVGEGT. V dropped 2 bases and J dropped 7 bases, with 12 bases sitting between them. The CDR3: CASSYVSDRNEQFF. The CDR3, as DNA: TGTGCCAGCAGTTACGTTTCCGACCGGAATGAGCAGTTCTTC.

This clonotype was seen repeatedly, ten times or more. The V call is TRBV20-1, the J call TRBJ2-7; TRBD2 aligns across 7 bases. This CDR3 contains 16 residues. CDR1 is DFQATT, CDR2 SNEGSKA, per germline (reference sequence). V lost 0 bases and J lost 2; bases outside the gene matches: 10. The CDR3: CSARDFRGRITYEQYF. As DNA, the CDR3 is TGCAGTGCTAGAGATTTTCGCGGGAGAATAACCTACGAGCAGTACTTC.

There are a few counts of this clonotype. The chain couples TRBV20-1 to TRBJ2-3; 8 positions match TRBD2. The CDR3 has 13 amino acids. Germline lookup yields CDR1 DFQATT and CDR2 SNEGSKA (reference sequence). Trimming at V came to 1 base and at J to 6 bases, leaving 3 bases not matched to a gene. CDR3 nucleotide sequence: TGCAGTGCTAGAGGGCCGGGGGGGGATACGCAGTATTTT. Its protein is CSARGPGGDTQYF.

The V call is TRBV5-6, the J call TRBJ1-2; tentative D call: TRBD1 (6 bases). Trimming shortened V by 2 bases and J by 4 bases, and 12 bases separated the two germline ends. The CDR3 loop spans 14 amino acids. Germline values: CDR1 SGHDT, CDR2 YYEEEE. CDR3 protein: CASSFLQGPYGYTF. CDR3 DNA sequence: TGTGCCAGCAGCTTCTTACAGGGTCCCTATGGCTACACCTTC.

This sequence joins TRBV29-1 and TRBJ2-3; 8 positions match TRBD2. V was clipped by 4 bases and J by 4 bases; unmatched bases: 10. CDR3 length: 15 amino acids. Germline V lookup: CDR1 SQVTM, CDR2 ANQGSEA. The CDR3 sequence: CSVGKREIGADTQYF. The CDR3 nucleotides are TGCAGCGTTGGGAAGCGGGAGATCGGCGCAGATACGCAGTATTTT.

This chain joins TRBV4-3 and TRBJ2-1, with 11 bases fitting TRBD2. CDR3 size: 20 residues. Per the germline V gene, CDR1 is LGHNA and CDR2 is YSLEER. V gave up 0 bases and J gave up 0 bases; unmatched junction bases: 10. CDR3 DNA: TGCGCCAGCAGCCAAGATCCCACTAGCGGGGGACCAAGCTCCTACAATGAGCAGTTCTTC. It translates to CASSQDPTSGGPSSYNEQFF.

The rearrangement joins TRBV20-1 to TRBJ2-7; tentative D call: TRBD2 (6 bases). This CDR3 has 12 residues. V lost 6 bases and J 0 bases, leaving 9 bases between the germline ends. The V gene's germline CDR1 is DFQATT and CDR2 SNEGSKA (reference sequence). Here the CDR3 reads CSAPGVSYEQYF. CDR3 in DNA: TGCAGTGCCCCGGGGGTCTCCTACGAGCAGTACTTC.